One sample yielded the 3 T cell receptor beta chains listed below, sequenced in a study of Graves' ophthalmopathy and Graves' hyperthyroidism. TCR beta CDR3 regions were amplified from RNA transcripts. The library came from an HTBI-primed first-round RT-PCR and a second-round multiplex PCR. TCRdb itself ran the multiplex PCR reads through MiXCR, one entry per CDR3 protein. The sample lists around 1.1 million distinct CDR3 sequences, less than 45% occurring once. What was sequenced was peripheral blood or thyroid tissue (not recorded which). The receptors stem from an adult man with Graves' hyperthyroidism.

J is TRBJ2-5 and V is TRBV5-1, with D tentatively TRBD1 or TRBD2 (6 bases each). The CDR3 totals 13 residues. Deletions cut 4 bases from V and 9 bases from J, with 16 bases between. Germline CDR1 is SGHRS and CDR2 is YFSETQ. This chain's CDR3 is CASSESDGGAQYF. Written as DNA, the CDR3 is TGCGCCAGCAGCGAGAGCGACGGGGGCGCCCAGTACTTC.

This clonotype was recorded many times. The J gene is TRBJ1-5, the V gene TRBV19; 9 nucleotides line up with TRBD1. Germline V gives CDR1 LNHDA, CDR2 SQIVND (reference sequence). V lost 0 bases and J lost 6; bases outside the gene matches: 3. The CDR3 is made up of 15 amino acids. DNA for the CDR3: TGTGCCAGTAGTATAGAGGGACAGGGCGGTCAGCCCCAGCATTTT. Amino acids: CASSIEGQGGQPQHF.

A note on this clonotype: In this CDR3 the conserved last residue, phenylalanine or tryptophan, is missing, so a read error is likely. It is unclear where the CDR3 begins or ends on the DNA, so no DNA is shown, and the CDR3 is as TCRdb lists it. The CDR3 sequence is CASSLVLN. The chain carries TRBV7-8 and TRBJ2-5. Germline V lookup: CDR1 SGHVS, CDR2 FQNEAQ. The CDR3 numbers 8 amino acids, ends counted.